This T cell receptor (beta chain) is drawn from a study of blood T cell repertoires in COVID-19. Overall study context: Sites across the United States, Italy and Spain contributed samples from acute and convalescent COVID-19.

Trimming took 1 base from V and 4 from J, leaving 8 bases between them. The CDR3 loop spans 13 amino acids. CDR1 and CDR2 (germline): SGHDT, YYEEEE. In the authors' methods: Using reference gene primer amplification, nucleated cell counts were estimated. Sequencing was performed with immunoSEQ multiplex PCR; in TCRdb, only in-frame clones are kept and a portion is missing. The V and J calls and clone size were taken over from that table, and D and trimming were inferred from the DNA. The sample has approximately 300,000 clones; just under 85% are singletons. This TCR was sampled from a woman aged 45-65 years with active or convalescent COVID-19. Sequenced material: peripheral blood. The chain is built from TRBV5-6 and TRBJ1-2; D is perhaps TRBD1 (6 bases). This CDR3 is CASSLTDSYGYTF. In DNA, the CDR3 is TGTGCCAGCAGCTTGACGGACAGCTATGGCTACACCTTC.